The 19 T cell receptor beta chains below come from one sample, sequenced in a study of cytomegalovirus exposure and HLA in healthy donors. Vbeta (60) and Jbeta (13) primers were used in the PCR. The repertoire was sequenced with immunoSEQ multiplex PCR; TCRdb's copy has only in-frame clones and lacks some. In the table there are about 220,000 clones, roughly 88% of which are singletons. The sequenced material came from PBMCs. Receptors were obtained from a boy aged 2-9 years in good health and CMV-seronegative.

This clone was observed a few times. V is TRBV4-1 and J is TRBJ1-1; TRBD1 matches at 8 bases. V shed 3 bases and J 3 bases; nucleotides not matched to a gene: 3. There are 14 residues in the CDR3. CDR1 and CDR2 from the germline V gene are MGHRA and YSYEKL. The CDR3 protein is CASSQADRDTEAFF. CDR3 in DNA: TGCGCCAGCAGCCAGGCGGACAGGGACACTGAAGCTTTCTTT.

This chain joins TRBV18 and TRBJ2-6, with a tentative D call TRBD1 (6 bases). The CDR3 consists of 17 residues. V lost 6 bases and J 0 bases, leaving 15 bases between the germline ends. The germline CDR1 and CDR2 sequences are KGHSH and LQKENI. The CDR3 protein is CASSRTERTSGANVLTF. In nucleotides, the CDR3 is TGTGCCAGCTCTAGGACAGAACGTACCTCTGGGGCCAACGTCCTGACTTTC.

This chain links TRBV7-9 with TRBJ1-3; 10 positions agree with TRBD1. The CDR3 contains 17 residues. Per germline, CDR1 SEHNR and CDR2 FQNEAQ (reference sequence). Losses at the gene ends were 5 bases for V and 4 bases for J; bases not matched to a gene: 11. DNA of the CDR3: TGTGCCAGCAGCGAGGGGGACAGGGGCCTTTTGGGAAACACCATATATTTT. Translating it yields CASSEGDRGLLGNTIYF.

The chain uses TRBV7-3 and TRBJ2-6; the match to TRBD1 covers 9 bases. V trimming: 5 bases; J trimming: 4 bases; junction bases outside the gene matches: 3. This CDR3 is 15 amino acids long. The germline V gene encodes CDR1 SGHTA and CDR2 FQGTGA. The CDR3 spells CASSTGGAGANVLTF. The CDR3 coding sequence is TGTGCCAGCAGCACAGGGGGCGCCGGGGCCAACGTCCTGACTTTC.

This clone was seen only once. This sequence joins TRBV10-1 and TRBJ1-2, with a tentative D call TRBD1 (5 bases). The CDR3 totals 12 residues. CDR1 and CDR2 from the germline V gene are WNHNN and SYGVQD (reference sequence). The CDR3 DNA sequence: TGCCCGGGCGTGGGGCAGGACTATGGCTACACCTTC. Its protein is CPGVGQDYGYTF.

This chain joins TRBV5-6 and TRBJ1-2, with 10 bases identical to TRBD1. Per germline, CDR1 SGHDT and CDR2 YYEEEE. V lost 4 bases, J lost 7 bases, and 7 bases stayed unmatched. The CDR3 covers 14 residues. This chain's CDR3 is CASSPTGGEGGYTF. CDR3 DNA sequence: TGTGCCAGCAGCCCGACAGGGGGCGAAGGTGGCTACACCTTC. Full variable domain (missing parts from reference TRBV5-6 and TRBJ1-2): DAGVTQSPTHLIKTRGQQVTLRCSPKSGHDTVSWYQQALGQGPQFIFQYYEEEERQRGNFPDRFSGHQFPNYSSELNVNALLLGDSALYLCASSPTGGEGGYTFGSGTRLTVV.

V gene TRBV7-2 combines with J gene TRBJ2-2; the match to TRBD1 covers 9 bases. CDR3 length equals 16 residues. From germline, CDR1 is SGHTA and CDR2 FQGNSA. Losses at the gene ends were 1 base for V and 3 bases for J; bases not matched to a gene: 3. CDR3 nucleotide sequence: TGTGCCAGCAGCTTAGATAGGACAGGGGACACCGGGGAGCTGTTTTTT. Translating gives CASSLDRTGDTGELFF.

This sequence joins TRBV30 and TRBJ2-1, with 8 bases aligning to TRBD2. Losses at the gene ends were 0 bases for V and 3 bases for J; bases not matched to a gene: 10. The CDR3 extends over 17 amino acids. Per germline, CDR1 GTSNPN and CDR2 SVGIG (reference sequence). The CDR3 DNA is TGTGCCTGGAGTGTACTACCCTCTAGCGGGCACTACAATGAGCAGTTCTTC. Translation: CAWSVLPSSGHYNEQFF.

This clone appeared once. This chain joins TRBV27 and TRBJ2-1; 8 bases are a match to TRBD1. Germline-derived CDR1 and CDR2 are MNHEY and SMNVEV (reference sequence). V lost 5 bases, J lost 9 bases, and 9 bases stayed unmatched. The CDR3 is made up of 14 amino acids. CDR3 sequence reads: CASSGGTGGSEQFF. The CDR3 DNA sequence: TGTGCCAGCAGTGGGGGGACAGGTGGATCTGAGCAGTTCTTC.

This clone has only a few counts. The V call is TRBV6-1, the J call TRBJ1-2, with a tentative D call TRBD1 (6 bases). Trimming took 0 bases from V and 3 from J, leaving 11 bases between them. Per the germline V gene, CDR1 is MNHNS and CDR2 is SASEGT. CDR3 length: 15 amino acids. The CDR3 protein is CASSEAASGDYGYTF. CDR3 nucleotide sequence: TGTGCCAGCAGTGAAGCGGCCTCAGGGGACTATGGCTACACCTTC.

This chain uses TRBV7-8 with TRBJ2-7, with a tentative D call TRBD1 (7 bases). The CDR3 extends over 16 amino acids. Germline V gene sequence: CDR1 SGHVS, CDR2 FQNEAQ. The V and J ends lost 5 bases and 3 bases respectively, with 20 bases between them. The CDR3 spells CASSPLGQGGIYEQYF. CDR3 coding DNA: TGTGCCAGCAGCCCACTTGGTCAGGGGGGTATCTACGAGCAGTACTTC. Supplemented by reference TRBV7-8 and TRBJ2-7, the full variable domain reads GAGVSQSPRYKVAKRGQDVALRCDPISGHVSLFWYQQALGQGPEFLTYFQNEAQLDKSGLPSDRFFAERPEGSVSTLKIQRTQQEDSAVYLCASSPLGQGGIYEQYFGPGTRLTVT.

This clone was seen more than once but under ten times. The genes are TRBV6-1 and TRBJ2-7; 8 bases fit TRBD1. CDR3 length: 15 residues. Germline assignment: CDR1 MNHNS and CDR2 SASEGT. V lost 1 base to trimming and J lost 0 bases; unmatched junction nucleotides: 2. The CDR3 sequence: CASSEGTGSSYEQYF. Written as DNA, the CDR3 is TGTGCCAGCAGTGAAGGGACAGGGAGCTCCTACGAGCAGTACTTC.

This clone was seen a single time. The chain has TRBV2 and TRBJ2-3, with 10 bases fitting TRBD1. Losses at the gene ends were 7 bases for V and 3 bases for J; bases not matched to a gene: 19. Germline lookup yields CDR1 SNHLY and CDR2 FYNNEI. This CDR3 has 19 amino acids. CDR3 amino acids: CASIQPAGVGQGPTDTQYF. CDR3 nucleotides: TGTGCCAGCATTCAACCCGCGGGAGTGGGACAGGGGCCGACAGATACGCAGTATTTT. Using reference TRBV2 and TRBJ2-3 for the parts outside the CDR3, the full variable domain is EPEVTQTPSHQVTQMGQEVILRCVPISNHLYFYWYRQILGQKVEFLVSFYNNEISEKSEIFDDQFSVERPDGSNFTLKIRSTKLEDSAMYFCASIQPAGVGQGPTDTQYFGPGTRLTVL.

V and J are TRBV9 and TRBJ1-4; 10 nucleotides align to TRBD1. This CDR3 spans 15 amino acids. J was trimmed by 3 bases and V by 3 bases; bases with no gene match: 2. Germline loops: CDR1 SGDLS, CDR2 YYNGEE. The CDR3 bases are TGTGCCAGCAGCGCCGGACAGGGGGCTAATGAAAAACTGTTTTTT. Its translation: CASSAGQGANEKLFF. Looking up the rest from reference TRBV9 and TRBJ1-4 gives the full variable domain: DSGVTQTPKHLITATGQRVTLRCSPRSGDLSVYWYQQSLDQGLQFLIQYYNGEERAKGNILERFSAQQFPDLHSELNLSSLELGDSALYFCASSAGQGANEKLFFGSGTQLSVL.

For the CDR3, the DNA is TGTGCCAGCAGCCCTCGACTAGCGGCCAACAATGAGCAGTTCTTC. Residues: CASSPRLAANNEQFF. V and J are TRBV7-3 and TRBJ2-1, with TRBD2 identical over 9 bases. Germline trimming cut 5 bases from V and 5 bases from J; bases unmatched to any gene: 7. Germline lookup yields CDR1 SGHTA and CDR2 FQGTGA. The CDR3 runs to 15 residues.

The chain is built from TRBV2 and TRBJ2-7, with a possible D match to TRBD2 (6 bases). Trimming left V 0 bases short and J 5 bases short, with 11 bases between. Germline V gene sequence: CDR1 SNHLY, CDR2 FYNNEI. This CDR3 region has 14 residues. CDR3 in amino acids: CASSEAGGNDEQYF. The CDR3 DNA reads TGTGCCAGCAGTGAAGCCGGAGGGAACGACGAGCAGTACTTC. The complete variable domain, with remaining parts taken from reference TRBV2 and TRBJ2-7, reads EPEVTQTPSHQVTQMGQEVILRCVPISNHLYFYWYRQILGQKVEFLVSFYNNEISEKSEIFDDQFSVERPDGSNFTLKIRSTKLEDSAMYFCASSEAGGNDEQYFGPGTRLTVT.

This clone occurred once. J is TRBJ2-2 and V is TRBV7-2; D unclear. The CDR3 has 17 amino acids. V lost 1 base and J 6 bases, leaving 18 bases between the germline ends. Germline CDR1 SGHTA, CDR2 FQGNSA. CDR3 sequence (DNA): TGTGCCAGCAGCTTAGTCATTGGGCAGGTCTCGGCCGGGGAGCTGTTTTTT. It encodes CASSLVIGQVSAGELFF.

The V call is TRBV6-5, the J call TRBJ2-7, with 11 bases lining up with TRBD1. CDR3 length: 14 residues. With V trimmed by 5 bases and J by 6 bases, 6 bases remained unmatched. CDR1 MNHEY and CDR2 SVGAGI come from the germline V gene. The CDR3 nucleotides are TGTGCCAGCAGTCCCCGGACAGGGGGCTCCGAGCAGTACTTC. Translated: CASSPRTGGSEQYF.

The rearrangement uses TRBV27 and TRBJ2-7; 9 bases fit TRBD2. Germline trimming cut 0 bases from V and 7 bases from J; bases unmatched to any gene: 13. CDR3 length: 17 residues. CDR1 is MNHEY and CDR2 is SMNVEV in the germline V gene (reference sequence). Here the CDR3 reads CASSLSWLTSGSEEQYF. CDR3 DNA sequence: TGTGCCAGCAGTTTATCGTGGCTAACTAGCGGGTCTGAGGAGCAGTACTTC.